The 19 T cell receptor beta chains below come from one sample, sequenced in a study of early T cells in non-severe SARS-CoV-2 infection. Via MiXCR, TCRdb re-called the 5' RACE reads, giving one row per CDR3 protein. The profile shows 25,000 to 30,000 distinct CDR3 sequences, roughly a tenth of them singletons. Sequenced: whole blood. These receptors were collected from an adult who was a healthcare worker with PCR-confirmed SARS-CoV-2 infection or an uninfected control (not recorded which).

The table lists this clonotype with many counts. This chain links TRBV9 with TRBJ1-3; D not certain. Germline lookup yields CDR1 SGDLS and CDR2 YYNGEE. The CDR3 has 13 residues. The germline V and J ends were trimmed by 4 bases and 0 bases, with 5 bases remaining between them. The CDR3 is CASSQDSGNTIYF. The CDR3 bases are TGTGCCAGCAGCCAGGACTCTGGAAACACCATATATTTT.

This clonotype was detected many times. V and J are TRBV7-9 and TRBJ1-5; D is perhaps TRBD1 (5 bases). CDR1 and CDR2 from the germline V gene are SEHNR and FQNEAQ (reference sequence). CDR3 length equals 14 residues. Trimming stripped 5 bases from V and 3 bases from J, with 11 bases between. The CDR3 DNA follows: TGTGCCAGCAGCACCGGGGACTCCAATCAGCCCCAGCATTTT. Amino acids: CASSTGDSNQPQHF. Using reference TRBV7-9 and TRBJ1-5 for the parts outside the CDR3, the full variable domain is DTGVSQNPRHKITKRGQNVTFRCDPISEHNRLYWYRQTLGQGPEFLTYFQNEAQLEKSRLLSDRFSAERPKGSFSTLEIQRTEQGDSAMYLCASSTGDSNQPQHFGDGTRLSIL.

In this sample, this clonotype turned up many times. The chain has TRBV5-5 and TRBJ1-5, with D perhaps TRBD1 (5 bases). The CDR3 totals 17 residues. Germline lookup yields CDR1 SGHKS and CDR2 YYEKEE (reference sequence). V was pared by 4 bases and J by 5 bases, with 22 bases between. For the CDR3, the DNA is TGTGCCAGCAGCCCCACTTTCTGGGCAGGGAAGGATCAGCCCCAGCATTTT. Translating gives CASSPTFWAGKDQPQHF.

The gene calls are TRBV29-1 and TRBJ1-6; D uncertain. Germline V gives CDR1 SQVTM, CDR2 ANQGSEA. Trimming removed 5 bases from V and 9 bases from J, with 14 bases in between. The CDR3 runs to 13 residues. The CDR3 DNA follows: TGCAGCGTTATGCTTTACCGGGGTTCACCCCTCCACTTT. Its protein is CSVMLYRGSPLHF.

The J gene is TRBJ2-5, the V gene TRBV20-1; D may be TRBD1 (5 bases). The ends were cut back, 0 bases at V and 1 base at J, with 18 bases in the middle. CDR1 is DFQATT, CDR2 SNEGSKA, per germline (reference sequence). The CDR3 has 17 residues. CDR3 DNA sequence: TGCAGTGCTAGAGATCTGGGGCAGGGTGCCCGCCAAGAGACCCAGTACTTC. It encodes CSARDLGQGARQETQYF.

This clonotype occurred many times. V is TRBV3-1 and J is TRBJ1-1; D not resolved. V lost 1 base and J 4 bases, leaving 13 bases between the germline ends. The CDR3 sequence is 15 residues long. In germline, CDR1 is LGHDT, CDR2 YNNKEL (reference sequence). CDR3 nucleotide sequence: TGTGCCAGCAGCCAAGGAAACATCTTTTCCACTGAAGCTTTCTTT. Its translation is CASSQGNIFSTEAFF.

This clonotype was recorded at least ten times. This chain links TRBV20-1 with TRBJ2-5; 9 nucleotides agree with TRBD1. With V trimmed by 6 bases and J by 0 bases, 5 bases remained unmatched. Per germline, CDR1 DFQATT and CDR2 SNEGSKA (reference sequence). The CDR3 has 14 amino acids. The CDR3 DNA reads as TGCAGTGCCACCGGGACAGGGTACCAAGAGACCCAGTACTTC. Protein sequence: CSATGTGYQETQYF.

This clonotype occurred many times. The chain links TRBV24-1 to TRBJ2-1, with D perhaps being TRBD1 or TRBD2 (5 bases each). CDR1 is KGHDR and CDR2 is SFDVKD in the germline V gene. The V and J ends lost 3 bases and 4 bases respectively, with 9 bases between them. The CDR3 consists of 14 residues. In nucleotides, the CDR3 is TGTGCCACCAGTGATGGGGGAGATTACAATGAGCAGTTCTTC. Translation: CATSDGGDYNEQFF.

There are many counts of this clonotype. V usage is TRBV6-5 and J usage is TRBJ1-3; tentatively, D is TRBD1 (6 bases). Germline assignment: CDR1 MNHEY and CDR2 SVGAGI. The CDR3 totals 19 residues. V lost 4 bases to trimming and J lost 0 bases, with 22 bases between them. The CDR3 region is CASSSFDPTGAISGNTIYF. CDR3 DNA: TGTGCCAGCAGTTCTTTTGACCCGACAGGTGCCATCTCTGGAAACACCATATATTTT.

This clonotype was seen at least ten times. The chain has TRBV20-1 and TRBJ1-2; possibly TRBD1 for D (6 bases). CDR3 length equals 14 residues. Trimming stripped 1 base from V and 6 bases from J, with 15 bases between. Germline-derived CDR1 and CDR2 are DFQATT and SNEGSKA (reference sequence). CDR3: CSARAPQGINGYTF. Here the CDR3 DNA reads TGCAGTGCTAGAGCCCCGCAGGGGATCAATGGCTACACCTTC.

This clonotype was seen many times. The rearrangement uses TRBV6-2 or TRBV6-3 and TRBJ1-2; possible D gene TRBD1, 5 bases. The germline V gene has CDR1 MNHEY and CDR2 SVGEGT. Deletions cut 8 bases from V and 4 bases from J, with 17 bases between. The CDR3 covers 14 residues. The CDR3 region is CASSLQAPGYGYTF. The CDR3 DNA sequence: TGTGCCAGCTCTCTACAGGCGCCCGGCTATGGCTACACCTTC.

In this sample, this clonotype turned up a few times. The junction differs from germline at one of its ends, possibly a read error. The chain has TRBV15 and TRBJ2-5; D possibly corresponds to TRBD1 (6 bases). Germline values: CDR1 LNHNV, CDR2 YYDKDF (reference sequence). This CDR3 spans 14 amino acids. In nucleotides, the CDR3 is TGTGGCACCAGGGAACAGGGAAGAGAAGAGACCCAGTACTTC. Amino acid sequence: CGTREQGREETQYF. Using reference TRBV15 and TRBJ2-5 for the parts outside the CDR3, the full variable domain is DAMVIQNPRYQVTQFGKPVTLSCSQTLNHNVMYWYQQKSSQAPKLLFHYYDKDFNNEADTPDNFQSRRPNTSFCFLDIRSPGLGDTAMYLCGTREQGREETQYFGPGTRLLVL.

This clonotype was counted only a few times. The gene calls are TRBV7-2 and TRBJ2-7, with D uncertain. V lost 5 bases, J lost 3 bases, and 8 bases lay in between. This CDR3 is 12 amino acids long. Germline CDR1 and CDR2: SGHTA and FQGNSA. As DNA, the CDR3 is TGTGCCAGCAGCCCAGACCTCTACGAGCAGTACTTC. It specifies CASSPDLYEQYF.

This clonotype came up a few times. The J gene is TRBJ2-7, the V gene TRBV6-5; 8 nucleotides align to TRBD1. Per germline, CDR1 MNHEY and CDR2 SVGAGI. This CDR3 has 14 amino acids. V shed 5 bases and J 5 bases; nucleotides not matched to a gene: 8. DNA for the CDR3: TGTGCCAGCAGTCAATACCGGACAGGGAACGAGCAGTACTTC. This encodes CASSQYRTGNEQYF.

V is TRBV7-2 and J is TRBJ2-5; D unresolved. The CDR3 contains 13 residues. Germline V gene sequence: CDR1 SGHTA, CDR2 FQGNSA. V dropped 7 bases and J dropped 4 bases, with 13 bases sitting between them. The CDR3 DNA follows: TGTGCCAGCACCGCGAGTCTAGGAGAGACCCAGTACTTC. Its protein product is CASTASLGETQYF.

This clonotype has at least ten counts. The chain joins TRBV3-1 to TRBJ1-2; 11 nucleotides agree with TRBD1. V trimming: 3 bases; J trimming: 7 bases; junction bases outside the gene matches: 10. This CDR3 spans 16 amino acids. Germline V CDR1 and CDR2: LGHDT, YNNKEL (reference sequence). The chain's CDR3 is CASSQSGTGGLRGYTF. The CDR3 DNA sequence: TGTGCCAGCAGCCAGTCCGGGACAGGGGGGCTGCGTGGCTACACCTTC.

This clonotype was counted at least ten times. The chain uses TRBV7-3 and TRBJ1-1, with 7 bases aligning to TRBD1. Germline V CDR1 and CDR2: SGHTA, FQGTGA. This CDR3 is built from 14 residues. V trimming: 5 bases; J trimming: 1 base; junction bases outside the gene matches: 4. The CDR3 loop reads CASSRQGSNTEAFF. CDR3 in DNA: TGTGCCAGCAGCAGACAGGGATCGAACACTGAAGCTTTCTTT. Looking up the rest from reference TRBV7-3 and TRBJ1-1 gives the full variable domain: GAGVSQTPSNKVTEKGKYVELRCDPISGHTALYWYRQSLGQGPEFLIYFQGTGAADDSGLPNDRFFAVRPEGSVSTLKIQRTERGDSAVYLCASSRQGSNTEAFFGQGTRLTVV.

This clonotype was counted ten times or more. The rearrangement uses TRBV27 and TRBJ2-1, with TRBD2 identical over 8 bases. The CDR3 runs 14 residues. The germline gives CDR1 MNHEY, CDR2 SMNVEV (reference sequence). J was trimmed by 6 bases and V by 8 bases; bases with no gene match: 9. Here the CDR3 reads CASQSGGGLNEQFF. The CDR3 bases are TGTGCCAGCCAAAGCGGGGGAGGCCTCAATGAGCAGTTCTTC.

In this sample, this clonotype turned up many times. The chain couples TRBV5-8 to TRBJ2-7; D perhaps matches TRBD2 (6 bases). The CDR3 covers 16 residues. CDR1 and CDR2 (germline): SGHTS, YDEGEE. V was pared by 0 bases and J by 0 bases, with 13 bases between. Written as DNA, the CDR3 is TGTGCCAGCAGCTTGGATGCGGGGCCTTTCTCCTACGAGCAGTACTTC. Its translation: CASSLDAGPFSYEQYF. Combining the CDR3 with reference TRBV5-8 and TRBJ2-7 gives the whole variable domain EAGVTQSPTHLIKTRGQQATLRCSPISGHTSVYWYQQALGLGLQFLLWYDEGEERNRGNFPPRFSGRQFPNYSSELNVNALELEDSALYLCASSLDAGPFSYEQYFGPGTRLTVT.